Listed here are 26 T cell receptor beta chains from one sample, sequenced in a study of control samples from healthy donors and cancer patients. Sequencing was performed with immunoSEQ multiplex PCR; in TCRdb, only in-frame clones are kept and a portion is missing. This repertoire shows about 160,000 clones, over 85% found once; its top ten account for about 12%. Sequenced: blood. These receptors were taken from a man aged 25-45 years in good health.

This clone appeared a single time. The rearrangement joins TRBV5-6 to TRBJ1-2; 10 positions agree with TRBD1. The CDR3 extends over 17 amino acids. The ends lost 3 bases at V and 1 base at J; junction bases unmatched: 9. Germline V CDR1 and CDR2: SGHDT, YYEEEE. The CDR3 region is CASSSRDRGMVNYGYTF. The CDR3 DNA reads TGTGCCAGCAGCTCTAGGGACAGGGGAATGGTTAACTATGGCTACACCTTC.

The chain recombines TRBV18 with TRBJ1-2, with unresolved D. V lost 1 base to trimming and J lost 3 bases, with 6 bases between them. Germline V lookup: CDR1 KGHSH, CDR2 LQKENI. The CDR3 runs 13 residues. The CDR3 coding sequence is TGTGCCAGCTCACCACAGGCGGACTATGGCTACACCTTC. As protein: CASSPQADYGYTF.

The V call is TRBV3-1 (or the pseudogene TRBV3-2), the J call TRBJ2-2; the D gene is possibly TRBD1 (6 bases). The ends were cut back, 4 bases at V and 8 bases at J, with 11 bases in the middle. The CDR3 consists of 13 residues. Germline CDR1 reads LGHDT; CDR2 reads YNNKEL (reference sequence). CDR3 nucleotide sequence: TGTGCCAGCAGCCCCCAGGGGCTTGGGGAGCTGTTTTTT. Protein: CASSPQGLGELFF.

The gene calls are TRBV19 and TRBJ1-5, with unresolved D. The ends were cut back, 8 bases at V and 4 bases at J, with 12 bases in the middle. Germline CDR1 reads LNHDA; CDR2 reads SQIVND (reference sequence). This CDR3 has 13 amino acids. CDR3 amino acids: CASAFKENQPQHF. DNA for the CDR3: TGTGCCAGTGCCTTTAAGGAGAATCAGCCCCAGCATTTT.

This chain joins TRBV27 and TRBJ1-1; D is undetermined. From germline, CDR1 is MNHEY and CDR2 SMNVEV (reference sequence). The V gene lost 6 bases and the J gene lost 3 bases, with 14 bases spanning the gap. The CDR3 has 14 residues. This chain's CDR3 is CASSPDRVDTEAFF. The CDR3 nucleotides are TGTGCCAGCAGCCCCGATCGGGTGGACACTGAAGCTTTCTTT.

This clone has a handful of counts. The chain carries TRBV19 and TRBJ1-1; D remains ambiguous. Looked up from germline, CDR1 is LNHDA and CDR2 is SQIVND (reference sequence). The CDR3 covers 14 residues. Trimming left V 7 bases short and J 3 bases short, with 15 bases between. The CDR3 region has the DNA TGTGCCAGTAATCTGGCGGGGAAGGACACTGAAGCTTTCTTT. As protein: CASNLAGKDTEAFF.

The chain uses TRBV6-5 and TRBJ1-1; 9 bases match TRBD1. The CDR3 length is 14 residues. Germline values: CDR1 MNHEY, CDR2 SVGAGI. The V segment lost 6 bases and the J segment 6 bases; nucleotides outside the gene matches: 8. The CDR3 here is CASRGTGGPAEAFF. DNA for the CDR3: TGTGCCAGCAGGGGCACAGGGGGCCCGGCTGAAGCTTTCTTT.

This sequence joins TRBV27 and TRBJ2-7, with 10 bases aligning to TRBD2. The CDR3 has 16 amino acids. Germline CDR1 and CDR2: MNHEY and SMNVEV (reference sequence). V lost 8 bases and J lost 2; bases outside the gene matches: 12. CDR3 in DNA: TGTGCCAGCCCTCTTTTGGTCCTAGCGGGAGCCTACGAGCAGTACTTC. Translation gives CASPLLVLAGAYEQYF.

The chain has TRBV5-1 and TRBJ2-7; possible D gene TRBD1, 6 bases. V gave up 0 bases and J gave up 7 bases, with 20 bases separating them. Per the germline V gene, CDR1 is SGHRS and CDR2 is YFSETQ. CDR3 length: 16 residues. CDR3 nucleotide sequence: TGCGCCAGCAGCTTGGGAGGGACAAGGTGGCCGCGGGAGCAGTACTTC. Protein: CASSLGGTRWPREQYF. Full variable domain (missing parts from reference TRBV5-1 and TRBJ2-7): KAGVTQTPRYLIKTRGQQVTLSCSPISGHRSVSWYQQTPGQGLQFLFEYFSETQRNKGNFPGRFSGRQFSNSRSEMNVSTLELGDSALYLCASSLGGTRWPREQYFGPGTRLTVT.

Concerning this clone: Other DNA sequences in the same sample also yield this CDR3. The chain recombines TRBV7-9 with TRBJ2-2, with unresolved D. From germline, CDR1 is SEHNR and CDR2 FQNEAQ (reference sequence). V lost 1 base and J 5 bases, leaving 2 bases between the germline ends. The CDR3 totals 12 residues. CDR3 loop: CASSLVTGELFF. As DNA, the CDR3 is TGTGCCAGCAGCTTAGTTACCGGGGAGCTGTTTTTT.

The chain links TRBV18 to TRBJ2-5; a weak D match, TRBD1 (5 bases). CDR3 length: 15 amino acids. Germline loops: CDR1 KGHSH, CDR2 LQKENI. V was cut by 2 bases and J by 0 bases, with 10 bases left in between. CDR3 in amino acids: CASSPFFRDQETQYF. The CDR3 bases are TGTGCCAGCTCACCATTCTTCAGGGACCAAGAGACCCAGTACTTC.

The chain combines TRBV25-1 with TRBJ2-3; no clear D gene. The germline V gene encodes CDR1 MGHDK and CDR2 SYGVNS. V lost 2 bases and J lost 6, with 15 bases in between. The CDR3 is 15 amino acids. The CDR3 sequence: CASSEPGRVSDTQYF. CDR3 coding DNA: TGTGCCAGCAGTGAACCCGGAAGAGTCTCGGATACGCAGTATTTT.

This clone is a singleton in its sample. The J gene is TRBJ2-1, the V gene TRBV4-1; TRBD2 agrees at 12 bases. This CDR3 is built from 17 residues. V was clipped by 2 bases and J by 8 bases; unmatched bases: 10. Germline CDR1 is MGHRA and CDR2 is YSYEKL. CDR3 in amino acids: CASSQPLSSGGGHEQFF. The CDR3 region has the DNA TGCGCCAGCAGCCAACCGCTTTCTAGCGGGGGGGGCCATGAGCAGTTCTTC.

The chain joins TRBV7-9 to TRBJ2-2; D unresolved. V was pared by 1 base and J by 0 bases, with 12 bases between. Germline CDR1 and CDR2: SEHNR and FQNEAQ (reference sequence). There are 17 residues in the CDR3. The CDR3 nucleotides are TGTGCCAGCAGCTTAGATCCACAGCACCCGAACACCGGGGAGCTGTTTTTT. Protein product: CASSLDPQHPNTGELFF.

This rearrangement joins TRBV7-2 to TRBJ1-6; D unresolved. The CDR3 is 15 residues long. V shed 2 bases and J shed 7 bases, with 12 bases lying between them. Germline assignment: CDR1 SGHTA and CDR2 FQGNSA. CDR3 amino acids: CASSLSRQSNSPLHF. CDR3 in DNA: TGTGCCAGCAGCTTATCCCGACAATCGAATTCACCCCTCCACTTT.

The rearrangement links TRBV6-2 or TRBV6-3 to TRBJ2-3, with D unclear. V lost 4 bases, J lost 10 bases, and 18 bases lay in between. The CDR3 has 14 amino acids. CDR1 is MNHEY and CDR2 is SVGEGT in the germline V gene. The CDR3 loop reads CASSLAALSPPQYF. In nucleotides, the CDR3 is TGTGCCAGCAGTTTAGCTGCCCTCTCCCCCCCGCAGTATTTT.

The chain recombines TRBV3-1 (or the pseudogene TRBV3-2) with TRBJ1-6, with D possibly TRBD1 on 5 matching bases. Trimming shortened V by 1 base and J by 0 bases, and 10 bases separated the two germline ends. The CDR3 is 17 residues long. Germline CDR1 LGHDT, CDR2 YNNKEL (reference sequence). The CDR3 coding sequence is TGTGCCAGCAGCCAAGTCGGGGGGAGCTCCTATAATTCACCCCTCCACTTT. Its translation is CASSQVGGSSYNSPLHF.

The chain combines TRBV6-5 with TRBJ2-1; TRBD2 might be the D (6 bases). CDR1 and CDR2 from the germline V gene are MNHEY and SVGAGI. The ends were cut back, 6 bases at V and 0 bases at J, with 12 bases in the middle. The CDR3 is made up of 15 amino acids. CDR3 protein: CASRHSSASYNEQFF. DNA for the CDR3: TGTGCCAGCAGACACTCTAGCGCCTCCTACAATGAGCAGTTCTTC.

V gene TRBV10-3 combines with J gene TRBJ2-5; 7 bases align to TRBD1. Germline V lookup: CDR1 ENHRY, CDR2 SYGVKD. The CDR3 extends over 13 amino acids. The V gene end was trimmed by 4 bases and the J gene end by 9 bases; junction bases not matched to a gene: 8. The CDR3 here is CAISADGDRAQYF. The CDR3 coding sequence is TGTGCCATCAGTGCCGACGGTGACAGGGCCCAGTACTTC.

V usage is TRBV13 and J usage is TRBJ1-5; no clear D gene. V was shortened by 0 bases and J by 1 base, with 4 bases between the two germline ends. Germline-derived CDR1 and CDR2 are PRHDT and FYEKMQ (reference sequence). This CDR3 is 14 amino acids long. The CDR3 region is CASSLGGSNQPQHF. CDR3 nucleotide sequence: TGTGCCAGCAGCTTAGGGGGGAGCAATCAGCCCCAGCATTTT.

The rearrangement uses TRBV10-3 and TRBJ2-5; TRBD2 matches at 7 bases. Germline V gene data show CDR1 as ENHRY and CDR2 as SYGVKD. The CDR3 is made up of 14 amino acids. J gave up 2 bases and V 11 bases, and 11 bases lay outside the gene matches. CDR3 in DNA: TGTGCCTCGGGGGACCCGGGAGGTCAAGAGACCCAGTACTTC. Residues: CASGDPGGQETQYF.

This sequence joins TRBV3-1 (or the pseudogene TRBV3-2) and TRBJ2-5; maybe TRBD2 (6 bases). CDR1 is LGHDT, CDR2 YNNKEL, per germline (reference sequence). The CDR3 has 18 amino acids. The germline V and J ends were trimmed by 4 bases and 4 bases, with 25 bases remaining between them. The CDR3 coding sequence is TGTGCCAGCAGCCGGGCCGGATTAAGGGGAGGTTGGGGAGAGACCCAGTACTTC. This encodes CASSRAGLRGGWGETQYF.

The V call is TRBV15, the J call TRBJ1-4; D is unresolved. The CDR3 runs to 16 residues. Germline assignment: CDR1 LNHNV and CDR2 YYDKDF (reference sequence). V lost 0 bases and J lost 4, with 12 bases in between. CDR3 sequence: CATSRDPRGDNEKLFF. CDR3 DNA sequence: TGTGCCACCAGCAGAGACCCCCGTGGGGATAATGAAAAACTGTTTTTT. The full variable domain, with the rest looked up from reference TRBV15 and TRBJ1-4, is DAMVIQNPRYQVTQFGKPVTLSCSQTLNHNVMYWYQQKSSQAPKLLFHYYDKDFNNEADTPDNFQSRRPNTSFCFLDIRSPGLGDTAMYLCATSRDPRGDNEKLFFGSGTQLSVL.

V and J are TRBV3-1 (or the pseudogene TRBV3-2) and TRBJ2-1; no firm D call. Trimming shortened V by 5 bases and J by 7 bases, and 21 bases separated the two germline ends. Germline CDR1 reads LGHDT; CDR2 reads YNNKEL (reference sequence). The length of the CDR3 is 16 residues. As DNA, the CDR3 is TGTGCCAGCAGCTTCCGCCGCGGAAACGGAGAGAATGAGCAGTTCTTC. Protein: CASSFRRGNGENEQFF.

CDR3 DNA sequence: TGCGCCAGCAGCTTGGGGGGACAGGGGAATGGTCAGCCCCAGCATTTT. This gives the protein CASSLGGQGNGQPQHF. This sequence joins TRBV5-1 and TRBJ1-5; 10 nucleotides match TRBD1. With 0 bases clipped from V and 6 bases from J, the junction kept 6 bases outside the gene matches. Germline V lookup: CDR1 SGHRS, CDR2 YFSETQ. This CDR3 has 16 residues. Drawing the rest from reference TRBV5-1 and TRBJ1-5, the complete variable domain is KAGVTQTPRYLIKTRGQQVTLSCSPISGHRSVSWYQQTPGQGLQFLFEYFSETQRNKGNFPGRFSGRQFSNSRSEMNVSTLELGDSALYLCASSLGGQGNGQPQHFGDGTRLSIL.

CDR3 DNA sequence: TGTGCCAGCAGACAGGGGGATCGAGGCTACACCTTC. Translated: CASRQGDRGYTF. The chain carries TRBV12-1 and TRBJ1-2; TRBD1 is the table's D call, not checked against the DNA. TRBV12-1 is labeled a pseudogene. The CDR3 has 12 amino acids.